Detailed here is one T cell receptor beta chain. CD45RO-negative cells were positively selected for CCR7, leaving out terminally differentiated effector memory CD45RA+ cells. Methods used by the authors: With immunoSEQ giving junction-only sequences and no quality scores, filtering differed. Sequenced by immunoSEQ multiplex PCR; TCRdb stores in-frame clones only, minus some. That table is the source of V, J and clone size, and D and trimming were worked out from the DNA. Found here are just over 2,000,000 clones, 85% to 95% of them singletons; the top ten hold around 1.1%. CDR3 length equals 15 residues. J lost 5 bases, V lost 5 bases, and 9 bases had no gene match. CDR1 and CDR2 (germline): SGHDT, YYEEEE. These data come from a study of shared clonotypes between healthy human individuals.

The chain employs TRBV5-6 and TRBJ2-5, with TRBD1 matching over 10 bases. Sequences were obtained from naive CD8+ T cells sorted from blood. This TCR was sampled from a man between 18 and 29 years old in good health. The CDR3 nucleotides are TGTGCCAGCAGTCTGACAGGGGGCGCGGGTGAGACCCAGTACTTC. Translated: CASSLTGGAGETQYF.